The 24 T cell receptor beta chains below all came from one sample that was sequenced in a study of T-cell reconstitution after alpha-beta-depleted transplantation in children. The library targeted TCRbeta and was prepared with unique molecular identifiers. In TCRdb, the PCR reads were re-called with MiXCR into one record per CDR3 protein. The repertoire holds over 150,000 distinct CDR3 sequences, with more than 14% as singletons. This specimen consisted of PBMCs from the stem cell graft donor, obtained from the stem cell graft. These receptors were obtained from a human donor who donated a stem cell graft to a child with acute lymphoblastic leukemia.

This chain joins TRBV12-3 or TRBV12-4 and TRBJ2-1; TRBD2 matches 14 bases. V dropped 4 bases and J dropped 7; count of bases not matched to a gene: 9. The CDR3 sequence is 17 residues long. CDR3 nucleotide sequence: TGTGCCAGCAGTTCCACGACTAGCGGGAGGGCCGGGAATGAGCAGTTCTTC. Translated, it gives CASSSTTSGRAGNEQFF.

This clonotype was observed a few times. The CDR3: CASSQAGEGGTDTQYF. The CDR3 DNA reads TGCGCCAGCAGCCAGGCGGGAGAGGGGGGCACAGATACGCAGTATTTT. The chain uses TRBV4-1 and TRBJ2-3; D might be TRBD2 (7 bases). V was shortened by 3 bases and J by 1 base, with 14 bases between the two germline ends. This CDR3 spans 16 amino acids. Per the germline V gene, CDR1 is MGHRA and CDR2 is YSYEKL.

This chain's CDR3 is CASSFRSPSRPGKNIQYF. The CDR3 DNA is TGTGCCAGCAGTTTCAGGTCCCCTAGCCGACCAGGCAAAAACATTCAGTACTTC. The rearrangement joins TRBV27 to TRBJ2-4; D is possibly TRBD2 (5 bases). This CDR3 region has 18 residues. V lost 3 bases, J lost 3 bases, and 21 bases lay in between. The germline CDR1 and CDR2 sequences are MNHEY and SMNVEV (reference sequence).

This clonotype showed up many times. V gene TRBV27 combines with J gene TRBJ1-2; a weak D match, TRBD1 (6 bases). Germline V gene sequence: CDR1 MNHEY, CDR2 SMNVEV (reference sequence). Trimming took off 6 bases at V and 4 bases at J, with 18 bases between the two ends. The CDR3 has 15 amino acids. The CDR3 DNA reads TGTGCCAGCAGCCCAGGGGTTACGGGGAGCTATGGCTACACCTTC. It specifies CASSPGVTGSYGYTF.

This clonotype has at least ten counts. The chain is built from TRBV7-6 and TRBJ2-2; D uncertain. V shed 3 bases and J shed 5 bases, with 4 bases lying between them. Germline-derived CDR1 and CDR2 are SGHVS and FNYEAQ. CDR3 length: 12 amino acids. CDR3 coding DNA: TGTGCCAGCAGCTTGGAAACCGGGGAGCTGTTTTTT. It codes for CASSLETGELFF. The variable domain in full, completed from reference TRBV7-6 and TRBJ2-2, reads GAGVSQSPRYKVTKRGQDVALRCDPISGHVSLYWYRQALGQGPEFLTYFNYEAQQDKSGLPNDRFSAERPEGSISTLTIQRTEQRDSAMYRCASSLETGELFFGEGSRLTVL.

The sample holds a few counts of this clonotype. The chain couples TRBV12-3 or TRBV12-4 to TRBJ1-2, with 8 nucleotides matching TRBD1. With 6 bases clipped from V and 0 bases from J, the junction kept 6 bases outside the gene matches. The CDR3 is 15 residues long. For the CDR3, the DNA is TGTGCCAGCAGACACAGGGGGGAGTCTAACTATGGCTACACCTTC. It encodes CASRHRGESNYGYTF.

This clonotype was seen at least ten times. This chain uses TRBV10-3 with TRBJ2-4, with 8 nucleotides matching TRBD1. With 6 bases clipped from V and 3 bases from J, the junction kept 7 bases outside the gene matches. Germline CDR1 and CDR2: ENHRY and SYGVKD. CDR3 size: 15 residues. The CDR3 is CAISAGTGGKNIQYF. The CDR3, as DNA: TGTGCCATCAGCGCCGGGACAGGTGGCAAAAACATTCAGTACTTC.

This clonotype was recorded many times. Here the CDR3 DNA reads TGTGCCAGCAGCTTAGATACGGGAGTAGGCTACGAGCAGTACTTC. Residues: CASSLDTGVGYEQYF. The J gene is TRBJ2-7, the V gene TRBV11-2; tentative D call: TRBD2 (6 bases). The V end lost 0 bases, the J end lost 3 bases, and 12 bases lay between the germline ends. The CDR3 loop spans 15 amino acids. Germline lookup yields CDR1 SGHAT and CDR2 FQNNGV.

The rearrangement uses TRBV5-6 and TRBJ2-1; 7 nucleotides agree with TRBD2. The CDR3 runs to 17 residues. Trimming cost V 4 bases and J 3 bases; bases outside gene matches: 13. Germline-derived CDR1 and CDR2 are SGHDT and YYEEEE. CDR3 loop: CASSQTNGAGDYNEQFF. The CDR3, as DNA: TGTGCCAGCAGCCAAACCAACGGGGCGGGAGACTACAATGAGCAGTTCTTC. The entire variable domain, with the rest obtained from reference TRBV5-6 and TRBJ2-1, is as follows: DAGVTQSPTHLIKTRGQQVTLRCSPKSGHDTVSWYQQALGQGPQFIFQYYEEEERQRGNFPDRFSGHQFPNYSSELNVNALLLGDSALYLCASSQTNGAGDYNEQFFGPGTRLTVL.

The sample holds many counts of this clonotype. This chain joins TRBV9 and TRBJ1-6, with D hard to call. This CDR3 is built from 14 residues. Germline V gives CDR1 SGDLS, CDR2 YYNGEE. The V gene lost 2 bases and the J gene lost 7 bases, with 10 bases spanning the gap. The CDR3 region has the DNA TGTGCCAGCAGCGTGGGCCTCGAAAATTCACCCCTCCACTTT. Translating it yields CASSVGLENSPLHF.

In this sample, this clonotype turned up many times. The V gene is TRBV27, the J gene TRBJ2-3; D is unresolved. The CDR3 covers 15 residues. Between the trimmed V and J ends, which lost 0 bases and 1 base, there was a span of 8 bases. Germline loops: CDR1 MNHEY, CDR2 SMNVEV (reference sequence). The chain's CDR3 is CASSLSSQGTDTQYF. The CDR3 nucleotides read TGTGCCAGCAGTTTATCGAGTCAAGGCACAGATACGCAGTATTTT.

This sequence joins TRBV2 and TRBJ1-4; 7 bases are a match to TRBD1. The CDR3 spans 13 residues. Germline V gene lookup returns CDR1 SNHLY and CDR2 FYNNEI. With 3 bases clipped from V and 10 bases from J, the junction kept 5 bases outside the gene matches. The CDR3 DNA follows: TGTGCCAGCAGTGACGAGGCAGGGGGAAAACTGTTTTTT. It yields the protein CASSDEAGGKLFF.

The chain couples TRBV15 to TRBJ2-1, with D possibly being TRBD2 (5 bases). V dropped 5 bases and J dropped 3 bases, with 14 bases sitting between them. Germline V gene sequence: CDR1 LNHNV, CDR2 YYDKDF (reference sequence). The CDR3 sequence is 15 residues long. CDR3 bases: TGTGCCACCAGCGCCCGGAGAGGAGGCTACAATGAGCAGTTCTTC. It is translated as CATSARRGGYNEQFF.

This clonotype was recorded a few times. This chain joins TRBV19 and TRBJ2-5; D gene ambiguous. The CDR3 spans 13 residues. Germline V gene data show CDR1 as LNHDA and CDR2 as SQIVND (reference sequence). Trimming cost V 4 bases and J 0 bases, with 6 bases left between them. CDR3 protein: CASSRYHQETQYF. For the CDR3, the DNA is TGTGCCAGTAGTAGATACCACCAAGAGACCCAGTACTTC.

This clonotype was seen repeatedly, ten times or more. The chain uses TRBV7-9 and TRBJ1-1; no definite D call. The germline gives CDR1 SEHNR, CDR2 FQNEAQ (reference sequence). Trimming stripped 2 bases from V and 1 base from J, with 8 bases between. The CDR3 spans 14 residues. In DNA form, the CDR3 reads TGTGCCAGCAGCTTATTGACGGAGAACACTGAAGCTTTCTTT. It encodes CASSLLTENTEAFF.

The count of this clonotype is one. The J gene is TRBJ1-2, the V gene TRBV5-4, with D uncertain. V was pared by 4 bases and J by 0 bases, with 13 bases between. This CDR3 contains 15 residues. CDR1 and CDR2 (germline): SGHNT, YYREEE (reference sequence). CDR3 bases: TGTGCCAGCAGCCTGCAAGGATTAGCTAACTATGGCTACACCTTC. Amino acids: CASSLQGLANYGYTF.

This clonotype appeared a few times. The V call is TRBV6-1, the J call TRBJ2-3, with D possibly being TRBD2 (5 bases). Germline CDR1 MNHNS, CDR2 SASEGT. The CDR3 is 15 residues long. The V gene lost 4 bases and the J gene lost 1 base, with 12 bases spanning the gap. The CDR3 region is CASSVMQRGTDTQYF. DNA for the CDR3: TGTGCCAGCAGTGTCATGCAGAGGGGCACAGATACGCAGTATTTT.

This clonotype occurred a few times. This chain joins TRBV11-3 and TRBJ2-1; D unresolved. The V and J ends lost 5 bases and 4 bases respectively, with 9 bases between them. The CDR3 covers 13 residues. Germline V gene sequence: CDR1 SGHNT, CDR2 YENEEA. The CDR3 region is CASSINQYNEQFF. In nucleotides, the CDR3 is TGTGCCAGCAGCATAAACCAGTACAATGAGCAGTTCTTC. The full variable domain, rest sourced from reference TRBV11-3 and TRBJ2-1, is EAGVVQSPRYKIIEKKQPVAFWCNPISGHNTLYWYLQNLGQGPELLIRYENEEAVDDSQLPKDRFSAERLKGVDSTLKIQPAELGDSAVYLCASSINQYNEQFFGPGTRLTVL.

This clonotype was recorded at least ten times. CDR3 protein: CASSFLTGTTDTQYF. For the CDR3, the DNA is TGCGCCAGCAGCTTCCTGACAGGTACCACAGATACGCAGTATTTT. This rearrangement joins TRBV5-1 to TRBJ2-3; D is perhaps TRBD1 (6 bases). The CDR3 extends over 15 amino acids. Trimming removed 2 bases at V and 2 bases at J, with 12 bases between. CDR1 is SGHRS, CDR2 YFSETQ, per germline.

This clonotype was seen many times. This rearrangement joins TRBV5-8 to TRBJ2-5, with 7 bases aligning to TRBD2. CDR1 is SGHTS, CDR2 YDEGEE, per germline. The CDR3 is 12 residues long. Trimming cost V 2 bases and J 12 bases; bases outside gene matches: 7. CDR3 residues: CASSLRKREKYF. For the CDR3, the DNA is TGTGCCAGCAGCTTACGTAAGCGGGAAAAGTACTTC.

This clonotype was counted only a few times. The chain carries TRBV20-1 and TRBJ2-1; 8 bases are a match to TRBD2. The CDR3 length is 20 residues. V gave up 3 bases and J gave up 3 bases; unmatched junction bases: 22. The germline gives CDR1 DFQATT, CDR2 SNEGSKA (reference sequence). The CDR3 loop reads CSASVSGLGGRLPHYNEQFF. CDR3 in DNA: TGCAGTGCTAGCGTCTCAGGGTTGGGCGGGAGGTTGCCCCACTACAATGAGCAGTTCTTC.

The sample holds many counts of this clonotype. V usage is TRBV6-1 and J usage is TRBJ2-1, with 7 bases identical to TRBD1. There are 14 residues in the CDR3. V lost 7 bases, J lost 2 bases, and 5 bases stayed unmatched. The germline CDR1 and CDR2 sequences are MNHNS and SASEGT. The CDR3 region is CASTDRAPYNEQFF. The CDR3 bases are TGTGCCAGCACCGACAGGGCCCCCTACAATGAGCAGTTCTTC.

Remarks on this clonotype: With a much larger clone just one base away, this may be a read error. V is TRBV11-2 and J is TRBJ2-1, with D possibly matching TRBD2 (6 bases). This CDR3 comprises 18 residues. CDR1 and CDR2 from the germline V gene are SGHAT and FQNNGV. DNA of the CDR3: TGTGCCAGCAGCTTCGTGGGGAGCGGGCCAAGCTCCTACAATGAGCACTTCTTC. Its protein product is CASSFVGSGPSSYNEHFF.

This clonotype was seen repeatedly, ten times or more. J is TRBJ2-3 and V is TRBV12-3 or TRBV12-4; 11 bases are a match to TRBD2. Losses at the gene ends were 4 bases for V and 4 bases for J; bases not matched to a gene: 7. The CDR3 totals 16 residues. The CDR3 coding sequence is TGTGCCAGCAGTTCCTTAGCGGGAGGGCTCGCAGATACGCAGTATTTT. Protein sequence: CASSSLAGGLADTQYF.